The rows below give T cell receptor beta chains drawn from one sample of a study of beta chain features in type 1 diabetes. Data came from immunoSEQ multiplex PCR; TCRdb stores just in-frame clones and leaves some out. The top ten hold around 0.03% of the sample, which has fewer than 250,000 clones, 13% to 15% seen once. The sequencing input was naive CD4+ T cells from blood. The receptor set was obtained from a woman aged 40 to 49 in good health. The CDR3 runs from the conserved cysteine through the conserved F or W. Fields, in order: V gene, J gene, clone size, D gene, CDR3 DNA, CDR3 protein. A D gene is named only where the DNA matches it firmly. Clone size, where shown, is once, few, many, or a class for clones that have expanded.

v_gene: TRBV11-2; j_gene: TRBJ2-5; abundance: few; d_gene: TRBD2; CDR3nt: TGTGCCAGCTGCACTGGACTAGAAGAGACCCAGTACTTC; CDR3aa: CASCTGLEETQYF
v_gene: TRBV5-1; j_gene: TRBJ2-1; abundance: few; d_gene: NA; CDR3nt: TGCGCCAGCAGCTTCAGGACCAGGGACTCTTACTACAATGAGCAGTTCTTC; CDR3aa: CASSFRTRDSYYNEQFF
v_gene: TRBV18; j_gene: TRBJ1-2; abundance: NA; d_gene: NA; CDR3nt: TGTGCCAGCTCACCCGACGGGGTTATCGTTGGCTACACCTTC; CDR3aa: CASSPDGVIVGYTF
v_gene: TRBV7-9; j_gene: TRBJ2-7; abundance: NA; d_gene: NA; CDR3nt: TGTGCCAGCAGCTTTGGGGGGGCAGCCGAGCAGTACTTC; CDR3aa: CASSFGGAAEQYF
v_gene: TRBV16; j_gene: TRBJ2-6; abundance: NA; d_gene: TRBD2; CDR3nt: TGTGCCAGCAGTCCTCGGGCGGGGGCTGGGGCCAACGTCCTGACTTTC; CDR3aa: CASSPRAGAGANVLTF
v_gene: TRBV7-8; j_gene: TRBJ2-7; abundance: few; d_gene: TRBD2; CDR3nt: TGTGCCAGCATCAGCAGACTAGCGGGACACGAGCAGTACTTC; CDR3aa: CASISRLAGHEQYF
v_gene: TRBV27; j_gene: TRBJ2-7; abundance: few; d_gene: TRBD1; CDR3nt: TGTGCCAGCAGTAAAAGAGGGGACAGCTACGAGCAGTACTTC; CDR3aa: CASSKRGDSYEQYF
v_gene: TRBV5-1; j_gene: TRBJ2-2; abundance: few; d_gene: NA; CDR3nt: TGCGCCAGCAGCGCGACAGGATCCGGGGAGCTGTTTTTT; CDR3aa: CASSATGSGELFF
v_gene: TRBV29-1; j_gene: TRBJ1-1; abundance: NA; d_gene: NA; CDR3nt: TGCAGCGCCCTTCGGGGTGGCACTGAAGCTTTCTTT; CDR3aa: CSALRGGTEAFF
v_gene: TRBV7-2; j_gene: TRBJ2-7; abundance: few; d_gene: TRBD2; CDR3nt: TGTGCCAGCAGCCATACTTCTAGCGGGGGGGCCTACGAGCAGTACTTC; CDR3aa: CASSHTSSGGAYEQYF
v_gene: TRBV6-4; j_gene: TRBJ1-5; abundance: NA; d_gene: NA; CDR3nt: TGTGCCAGCAGTGGGGGGGGGAATCAGCCCCAGCATTTT; CDR3aa: CASSGGGNQPQHF
v_gene: TRBV19; j_gene: TRBJ2-7; abundance: NA; d_gene: TRBD1; CDR3nt: TGTGCCAGTAGAGCCGGGACAGGAGGTTCCTACGAGCAGTACTTC; CDR3aa: CASRAGTGGSYEQYF
v_gene: TRBV2; j_gene: TRBJ2-1; abundance: few; d_gene: TRBD1; CDR3nt: TGTGCCAGCAAGCAGGGGGCATTCTTCAATGAGCAGTTCTTC; CDR3aa: CASKQGAFFNEQFF
v_gene: TRBV19; j_gene: TRBJ2-2; abundance: few; d_gene: NA; CDR3nt: TGTGCCAGTAGCACCGGGGGGAACACCGGGGAGCTGTTTTTT; CDR3aa: CASSTGGNTGELFF
v_gene: TRBV2; j_gene: TRBJ1-4; abundance: few; d_gene: TRBD1; CDR3nt: TGTGCCGTCACACGGGACAGGGCTAATGAAAAACTGTTTTTT; CDR3aa: CAVTRDRANEKLFF
v_gene: TRBV5-8; j_gene: TRBJ2-7; abundance: NA; d_gene: NA; CDR3nt: TGTGCCAGCAGCTTGTCGATGTCGGGCAGGACTACCTCCTACGAGCAGTACTTC; CDR3aa: CASSLSMSGRTTSYEQYF
v_gene: TRBV7-8; j_gene: TRBJ2-3; abundance: few; d_gene: TRBD2; CDR3nt: TGTGCCAGCAGGTCAGCGGGGGAAGATACGCAGTATTTT; CDR3aa: CASRSAGEDTQYF
v_gene: TRBV2; j_gene: TRBJ1-6; abundance: few; d_gene: NA; CDR3nt: TGTGCCAGCAGTGATAGTTGGCAGGGGCTAAATTCACCCCTCCACTTT; CDR3aa: CASSDSWQGLNSPLHF
v_gene: TRBV4-3; j_gene: TRBJ2-3; abundance: many; d_gene: NA; CDR3nt: TGCGCCAGCAGCCAAGAGTGGCGGGGAAATACGCAGTATTTT; CDR3aa: CASSQEWRGNTQYF
v_gene: TRBV7-2; j_gene: TRBJ2-7; abundance: NA; d_gene: NA; CDR3nt: TGTGCCAGCAGCTTATACGGGGTGGGTCGGTACTTC; CDR3aa: CASSLYGVGRYF
v_gene: TRBV21-1; j_gene: TRBJ1-1; abundance: NA; d_gene: NA; CDR3nt: TGTGCCAGCAGCAAATTGACGGGTCTGGCCACTGAAGCTTTCTTT; CDR3aa: CASSKLTGLATEAFF
v_gene: TRBV7-2; j_gene: TRBJ2-1; abundance: NA; d_gene: TRBD1; CDR3nt: TGTGCCAGCAGCTTGGACAGGGGTATGCCGTTCTTC; CDR3aa: CASSLDRGMPFF
v_gene: TRBV5-1; j_gene: TRBJ2-3; abundance: few; d_gene: NA; CDR3nt: TGCGCCAGCAGCTTGGGGGCAGCAGATACGCAGTATTTT; CDR3aa: CASSLGAADTQYF
v_gene: TRBV6-4; j_gene: TRBJ2-1; abundance: few; d_gene: TRBD2; CDR3nt: TGTGCCAGCAGTGACTTTTACGGGGGGTACTTGGATGAGCAGTTCTTC; CDR3aa: CASSDFYGGYLDEQFF
v_gene: TRBV4-1; j_gene: TRBJ1-6; abundance: NA; d_gene: NA; CDR3nt: TGCGCCAGCAGCCAAGTGGCGATAGACAAGACCCTCCACTTT; CDR3aa: CASSQVAIDKTLHF
v_gene: TRBV7-9; j_gene: TRBJ1-4; abundance: NA; d_gene: NA; CDR3nt: TGTGCCAGCAGCAAAGTGCGAACTAATGAAAAACTGTTTTTT; CDR3aa: CASSKVRTNEKLFF
v_gene: TRBV6-5; j_gene: TRBJ2-5; abundance: NA; d_gene: NA; CDR3nt: TGTGCCAGCCGGGTTCGGGAGACCCAGTACTTC; CDR3aa: CASRVRETQYF
v_gene: TRBV9; j_gene: TRBJ2-5; abundance: few; d_gene: NA; CDR3nt: TGTGCCAGCAGCGTAGCTCCCCGGGTGGAGACCCAGTACTTC; CDR3aa: CASSVAPRVETQYF
v_gene: TRBV5-1; j_gene: TRBJ2-1; abundance: NA; d_gene: TRBD2; CDR3nt: TGCGCCAGCAGCAACCCTAGCGGGAGCTCCTACAATGAGCAGTTCTTC; CDR3aa: CASSNPSGSSYNEQFF
v_gene: TRBV4-2; j_gene: TRBJ2-2; abundance: NA; d_gene: TRBD2; CDR3nt: TGTGCCAGCAGCCAAGACCGACCGGGACTAGGTTCCTCCGGGGAGCTGTTTTTT; CDR3aa: CASSQDRPGLGSSGELFF
v_gene: TRBV5-1; j_gene: TRBJ2-1; abundance: few; d_gene: NA; CDR3nt: TGCGCCAGCAGCCCCCCCAGTCCGAACAATGAGCAGTTCTTC; CDR3aa: CASSPPSPNNEQFF
v_gene: TRBV19; j_gene: TRBJ1-4; abundance: NA; d_gene: NA; CDR3nt: TGTGCCAGTAGTATGGGATACAGGCGACTTTGGGAAAAACTGTTTTTT; CDR3aa: CASSMGYRRLWEKLFF
v_gene: TRBV7-2; j_gene: TRBJ2-6; abundance: NA; d_gene: NA; CDR3nt: TGTGCCAGCAGCTCCTTCTCTGGGGCCAACGTCCTGACTTTC; CDR3aa: CASSSFSGANVLTF
v_gene: TRBV6-5; j_gene: TRBJ2-7; abundance: NA; d_gene: TRBD1; CDR3nt: TGTGCCAGCAGTACACAGGGGGAGCAGTACTTC; CDR3aa: CASSTQGEQYF
v_gene: TRBV10-3; j_gene: TRBJ2-1; abundance: few; d_gene: NA; CDR3nt: TGTGCCATCAGTGGGCGGGACCCTACAGCGGAGGATGAGCAGTTCTTC; CDR3aa: CAISGRDPTAEDEQFF
v_gene: TRBV4-1; j_gene: TRBJ2-7; abundance: NA; d_gene: TRBD2; CDR3nt: TGCGCCAGCAGCCCATCAGCGGGGGGCTACGAGCAGTACTTC; CDR3aa: CASSPSAGGYEQYF
v_gene: TRBV20-1; j_gene: TRBJ2-7; abundance: few; d_gene: NA; CDR3nt: TGCAGTGCAAGGGGCCGCACCGAGCAGTACTTC; CDR3aa: CSARGRTEQYF
v_gene: TRBV6-5; j_gene: TRBJ2-7; abundance: NA; d_gene: NA; CDR3nt: TGTGCCAGCAGTTACTCGCCACATCCCTCCTACGAGCAGTACTTC; CDR3aa: CASSYSPHPSYEQYF
v_gene: TRBV29-1; j_gene: TRBJ2-3; abundance: NA; d_gene: NA; CDR3nt: TGCAGCGTTGAAGGGACAGTGGGAACTAGCACAGATACGCAGTATTTT; CDR3aa: CSVEGTVGTSTDTQYF
v_gene: TRBV9; j_gene: TRBJ2-6; abundance: few; d_gene: TRBD2; CDR3nt: TGTGCCAGCAGCGTAGGGTGGGGACTAGCTAGCTCTGGGGCCAACGTCCTGACTTTC; CDR3aa: CASSVGWGLASSGANVLTF
v_gene: TRBV19; j_gene: TRBJ2-7; abundance: few; d_gene: TRBD1; CDR3nt: TGTGCCAGTAGTTCCTCCTCTGGACAGGTGGCGGACGAGCAGTACTTC; CDR3aa: CASSSSSGQVADEQYF
v_gene: TRBV6-6; j_gene: TRBJ2-7; abundance: NA; d_gene: TRBD1; CDR3nt: TGTGCCAGCAGTTACGGGACAGGCTACGAGCAGTACTTC; CDR3aa: CASSYGTGYEQYF
v_gene: TRBV6-6; j_gene: TRBJ2-5; abundance: NA; d_gene: NA; CDR3nt: TGTGCCAGCAGTGACAGGATGCAGCGGGAGACCCAGTACTTC; CDR3aa: CASSDRMQRETQYF
v_gene: TRBV7-9; j_gene: TRBJ2-5; abundance: NA; d_gene: NA; CDR3nt: TGTGCCAGCAGCTTAGATCGAATTGAGTACCAAGAGACCCAGTACTTC; CDR3aa: CASSLDRIEYQETQYF
v_gene: TRBV21-1; j_gene: TRBJ2-5; abundance: NA; d_gene: NA; CDR3nt: TGTGCCAGCAGCAAGGGACAGGGCGAGACCCAGTACTTC; CDR3aa: CASSKGQGETQYF
v_gene: TRBV4-2; j_gene: TRBJ2-3; abundance: few; d_gene: NA; CDR3nt: TGTGCCAGCAGCCCCGACGAGCGGGATACGCAGTATTTT; CDR3aa: CASSPDERDTQYF
v_gene: TRBV4-1; j_gene: TRBJ1-3; abundance: few; d_gene: NA; CDR3nt: TGCGCCAGCAGCCATAACCCCGGGACTACCGAGAACACCATATATTTT; CDR3aa: CASSHNPGTTENTIYF
v_gene: TRBV27; j_gene: TRBJ2-3; abundance: NA; d_gene: NA; CDR3nt: TGTGCCAGCAGTCCTGGGACACCTAGCACAGATACGCAGTATTTT; CDR3aa: CASSPGTPSTDTQYF
v_gene: TRBV4-3; j_gene: TRBJ1-2; abundance: many; d_gene: TRBD1; CDR3nt: TGCGCCAGCAGCCAGCACAGGGGGGAAGTCTATGGCTACACCTTC; CDR3aa: CASSQHRGEVYGYTF
v_gene: TRBV27; j_gene: TRBJ2-7; abundance: NA; d_gene: TRBD1; CDR3nt: TGTGCCAGCAGGTCCGGGACAGAGACCTACGAGCAGTACTTC; CDR3aa: CASRSGTETYEQYF
v_gene: TRBV7-8; j_gene: TRBJ2-2; abundance: NA; d_gene: TRBD2; CDR3nt: TGTGCCAGCAGCTTAGTCTTACTAGCGGGTGCCGCGAACACCGGGGAGCTGTTTTTT; CDR3aa: CASSLVLLAGAANTGELFF
v_gene: TRBV6-6; j_gene: TRBJ2-3; abundance: NA; d_gene: TRBD1; CDR3nt: TGTGCCAGCAGGACAGGGACAGGGTGGACAGATACGCAGTATTTT; CDR3aa: CASRTGTGWTDTQYF